Listed here are 18 T cell receptor beta chains from one sample, sequenced in a study of T cells after posttransplantation cyclophosphamide. Some clones are missing from TCRdb's copy, which holds only in-frame ones; the method was immunoSEQ multiplex PCR. There are 40,000 to 45,000 clones in the sample, none observed a single time. The sequenced sample consisted of PBMCs. These receptor sequences come from a man between 40 and 49 years old in good health, CMV-negative, and a related stem cell transplant donor.

This clone was found many times. V and J are TRBV7-8 and TRBJ1-3, with D unclear. The V end was cut by 2 bases, the J end by 4 bases, with 3 bases between. This CDR3 is built from 12 residues. The germline V gene has CDR1 SGHVS and CDR2 FQNEAQ. DNA of the CDR3: TGTGCCAGCAGCTTAACAGGAAACACCATATATTTT. Encoded protein: CASSLTGNTIYF.

This clone occurred many times. The chain recombines TRBV6-6 with TRBJ2-1; possibly TRBD1 for D (6 bases). This CDR3 has 15 residues. V gave up 6 bases and J gave up 0 bases, with 12 bases separating them. CDR1 MNHNY and CDR2 SVGAGI come from the germline V gene (reference sequence). The CDR3 reads CASSKDRSSYNEQFF. The CDR3 nucleotides are TGTGCCAGCAGCAAAGACAGGAGCTCCTACAATGAGCAGTTCTTC.

There are many counts of this clone. This sequence joins TRBV5-3 and TRBJ1-2; 7 nucleotides agree with TRBD1. TRBV5-3 belongs to the ORF category, with a function that is uncertain. The CDR3 is 16 amino acids. Trimming removed 4 bases from V and 4 bases from J; junction bases left unmatched: 13. The CDR3 DNA reads TGTGCCAGAAGCGGCGTTGGGGACAGTCTTAGCTATGGCTACACCTTC. Translated: CARSGVGDSLSYGYTF.

This clone has at least ten counts. The CDR3 region is CASTNWDRATEAFF. In nucleotides, the CDR3 is TGTGCCAGCACCAATTGGGACAGGGCTACTGAAGCTTTCTTT. The rearrangement links TRBV6-5 to TRBJ1-1, with TRBD1 matching 9 bases. Germline assignment: CDR1 MNHEY and CDR2 SVGAGI. V shed 7 bases, J shed 5 bases, and the junction held 8 bases outside the gene matches. CDR3 length: 14 amino acids.

This clone was observed many times. This chain uses TRBV10-3 with TRBJ2-2; 8 bases are a match to TRBD1. The V and J ends lost 2 bases and 5 bases, in that order; junction bases with no gene match: 16. Germline-derived CDR1 and CDR2 are ENHRY and SYGVKD. The length of the CDR3 is 19 residues. The CDR3 coding sequence is TGTGCCATCAGTGAGATTGAGCAGGGGGCTGTCGGAGTTACCGGGGAGCTGTTTTTT. This encodes CAISEIEQGAVGVTGELFF.

This clone has a count of ten or more. The chain has TRBV5-4 and TRBJ2-1, with 10 bases aligning to TRBD2. Germline CDR1 is SGHNT and CDR2 is YYREEE (reference sequence). The CDR3 covers 15 residues. Unmatched junction bases numbered 14, after V lost 4 bases and J lost 13 bases. CDR3 in DNA: TGTGCCAGCAGCCCCTCCGCTAGCGGGAGCACGCCCCAGTTCTTC. Its translation: CASSPSASGSTPQFF.

The sample holds many counts of this clone. This chain connects TRBV29-1 to TRBJ2-3, with a possible D match to TRBD1 (5 bases). This CDR3 has 12 residues. CDR1 and CDR2 from the germline V gene are SQVTM and ANQGSEA. Between the trimmed V and J ends, which lost 4 bases and 3 bases, there was a span of 8 bases. The CDR3 here is CSVAQGTDTQYF. The CDR3 region has the DNA TGCAGCGTTGCCCAGGGTACAGATACGCAGTATTTT.

This clone was recorded a few times. The rearrangement joins TRBV2 to TRBJ1-5, with D perhaps TRBD1 (6 bases). The V end was cut by 4 bases, the J end by 3 bases, with 10 bases between. Germline V gene sequence: CDR1 SNHLY, CDR2 FYNNEI. The CDR3 runs 14 residues. This CDR3 is CASSVQGYNQPQHF. In DNA, the CDR3 is TGTGCCAGCAGTGTTCAGGGGTACAATCAGCCCCAGCATTTT.

This clone has at least ten counts. This sequence joins TRBV5-1 and TRBJ1-6; a possible D gene is TRBD1 (5 bases). Germline CDR1 is SGHRS and CDR2 is YFSETQ. The CDR3 is 16 residues long. V lost 0 bases and J 9 bases, leaving 16 bases between the germline ends. CDR3 bases: TGCGCCAGCAGCTTGGAAGGGGCAGGGTGGTCTTCACCCCTCCACTTT. Translated: CASSLEGAGWSSPLHF.

This clone came up many times. The chain joins TRBV7-9 to TRBJ1-5, with TRBD1 identical over 10 bases. This CDR3 spans 14 amino acids. The V segment lost 4 bases and the J segment 8 bases; nucleotides outside the gene matches: 5. Germline-derived CDR1 and CDR2 are SEHNR and FQNEAQ (reference sequence). Here the CDR3 reads CASSSGQGVEPQHF. As DNA, the CDR3 is TGTGCCAGCAGCTCAGGACAGGGGGTAGAGCCCCAGCATTTT.

The chain has TRBV4-1 and TRBJ2-3, with 12 positions matching TRBD2. Germline V CDR1 and CDR2: MGHRA, YSYEKL. The CDR3 totals 18 residues. Germline trimming cut 1 base from V and 4 bases from J; bases unmatched to any gene: 9. The chain's CDR3 is CASSQGASGRARADTQYF. The DNA of the CDR3 is TGCGCCAGCAGCCAAGGGGCTAGCGGGAGGGCCAGGGCAGATACGCAGTATTTT.

A few counts support this clone. The chain combines TRBV5-1 with TRBJ2-7; TRBD1 might be the D (6 bases). V lost 0 bases, J lost 10 bases, and 11 bases lay in between. The CDR3 totals 12 residues. The germline gives CDR1 SGHRS, CDR2 YFSETQ. The CDR3: CASSLEGERQYF. CDR3 DNA sequence: TGCGCCAGCAGCTTGGAGGGGGAACGTCAGTACTTC.

Many counts were recorded for this clone. V and J are TRBV11-2 and TRBJ1-4, with TRBD1 matching 9 bases. CDR1 is SGHAT and CDR2 is FQNNGV in the germline V gene. Trimming at V came to 5 bases and at J to 7 bases, leaving 5 bases not matched to a gene. The CDR3 has 14 amino acids. CDR3 DNA: TGTGCCAGCAGCCCGGGACAGGGTGGTGAAAAACTGTTTTTT. This codes for CASSPGQGGEKLFF.

This clone was counted ten times or more. This chain joins TRBV12-5 and TRBJ2-4; TRBD2 might be the D (5 bases). Germline V gives CDR1 LGHNT, CDR2 FRNRAP. The germline V and J ends were trimmed by 5 bases and 8 bases, with 7 bases remaining between them. This CDR3 contains 11 residues. CDR3 in DNA: TGTGCTAGTGGTCCCGGGGACATTCAGTACTTC. It translates to CASGPGDIQYF.

This clone was recorded many times. J is TRBJ2-7 and V is TRBV7-8, with TRBD1 as a possible D gene (5 bases). Germline V gene lookup returns CDR1 SGHVS and CDR2 FQNEAQ. V lost 4 bases, J lost 0 bases, and 7 bases lay in between. The CDR3 contains 13 residues. The CDR3 region is CASSYDSSYEQYF. Written as DNA, the CDR3 is TGTGCCAGCAGCTACGACAGCTCCTACGAGCAGTACTTC.

This clone was counted ten times or more. The chain links TRBV14 to TRBJ1-1; D call uncertain. The CDR3 has 13 residues. V gave up 4 bases and J gave up 8 bases, with 14 bases separating them. Germline values: CDR1 SGHDN, CDR2 FVKESK. In nucleotides, the CDR3 is TGTGCCAGCAGCCTAAGTCGGTGGTCGGAAGCTTTCTTT. Its translation: CASSLSRWSEAFF.

This clone has a count of ten or more. The chain is built from TRBV4-1 and TRBJ2-7; 10 bases map to TRBD1. This CDR3 spans 13 amino acids. Trimming removed 4 bases from V and 5 bases from J; junction bases left unmatched: 2. Germline V gene sequence: CDR1 MGHRA, CDR2 YSYEKL. The CDR3 sequence: CASSLGQGDEQYV. The CDR3 DNA reads TGCGCCAGCAGCCTCGGACAGGGGGACGAGCAGTACGTC.

In regard to this clone: The junction shows a germline mismatch at one end, possibly a read error. The chain has TRBV19 and TRBJ1-2; 8 nucleotides agree with TRBD1. CDR1 and CDR2 from the germline V gene are LNHDA and SQIVND (reference sequence). This CDR3 is 13 amino acids long. The DNA of the CDR3 is TGTGCCAGTACCTTGGGACAGGACTATGGCTACGCCTTC. Protein product: CASTLGQDYGYAF. The full variable domain, with the rest looked up from reference TRBV19 and TRBJ1-2, is DGGITQSPKYLFRKEGQNVTLSCEQNLNHDAMYWYRQDPGQGLRLIYYSQIVNDFQKGDIAEGYSVSREKKESFPLTVTSAQKNPTAFYLCASTLGQDYGYAFGSGTRLTVV.